What follows are 30 T cell receptor beta chains derived from one specimen sequenced in a study of shared T cell receptors in the human thymus. Assay: immunoSEQ multiplex PCR; the TCRdb copy retains only in-frame clones and omits some. Found here are 540,000 or so clones, roughly 74% of them singletons; the top ten hold 0.013%. Separately, the same data were catalogued under a study of human thymus T cells.

The sequenced material came from thymocytes. All receptors derive from a boy younger than two with a congenital heart defect.

DNA for the CDR3: TGTGCCAGCAGTGAACCCGCAGGTCAGGGGGAGCAGTACTTC. Protein sequence: CASSEPAGQGEQYF. This chain uses TRBV6-1 with TRBJ2-7; D might be TRBD1 (6 bases). The CDR3 is 14 amino acids. Germline V gives CDR1 MNHNS, CDR2 SASEGT. V was shortened by 2 bases and J by 7 bases, with 15 bases between the two germline ends.

The V and J genes are TRBV5-4 and TRBJ1-4; 12 positions agree with TRBD1. Germline loops: CDR1 SGHNT, CDR2 YYREEE (reference sequence). The CDR3 has 15 amino acids. The trim removed 4 bases at V and 10 bases at J, leaving 8 bases unmatched. The CDR3 is CASSASWDRGRKLFF. The CDR3 region has the DNA TGTGCCAGCAGCGCATCCTGGGACAGGGGGCGAAAACTGTTTTTT.

The chain employs TRBV28 and TRBJ1-5, with a tentative D call TRBD1 (5 bases). Germline lookup yields CDR1 MDHEN and CDR2 SYDVKM. Deletions cut 5 bases from V and 5 bases from J, with 22 bases between. The CDR3 sequence is 17 residues long. CDR3 amino acids: CASSHPGRGGFHQPQHF. Here the CDR3 DNA reads TGTGCCAGCAGTCATCCCGGCCGGGGGGGGTTCCATCAGCCCCAGCATTTT.

The V call is TRBV6-5, the J call TRBJ1-1, with 7 bases fitting TRBD1. The CDR3 sequence is 12 residues long. Germline V gene data show CDR1 as MNHEY and CDR2 as SVGAGI. V was pared by 11 bases and J by 1 base, with 4 bases of the junction left unmatched. CDR3 DNA sequence: TGTGCCGCCCGGACAGGGAACACTGAAGCTTTCTTT. It encodes CAARTGNTEAFF.

The table lists this clone with a count of one. V and J are TRBV6-6 and TRBJ1-2; 8 bases line up with TRBD1. The CDR3 runs to 15 residues. Germline CDR1 and CDR2: MNHNY and SVGAGI (reference sequence). Unmatched junction bases numbered 5, after V lost 4 bases and J lost 1 base. The CDR3 protein is CASSWGQAHNYGYTF. The DNA of the CDR3 is TGTGCCAGCAGTTGGGGACAGGCCCATAACTATGGCTACACCTTC.

The gene calls are TRBV11-2 and TRBJ2-5; TRBD2 aligns across 10 bases. The V and J ends lost 2 bases and 4 bases, in that order; junction bases with no gene match: 4. Germline V gene data show CDR1 as SGHAT and CDR2 as FQNNGV. This CDR3 has 15 residues. The CDR3 loop is CASSLLERGGETQYF. The CDR3 nucleotides read TGTGCCAGCAGCTTATTGGAGCGGGGGGGAGAGACCCAGTACTTC.

The count of this clone is one. This chain links TRBV4-2 with TRBJ2-7; 7 bases are a match to TRBD1. V shed 4 bases, J shed 0 bases, and the junction held 12 bases outside the gene matches. CDR3 size: 17 residues. From germline, CDR1 is LGHNA and CDR2 YNFKEQ. CDR3: CASSLQPRGFFSYEQYF. Written as DNA, the CDR3 is TGTGCCAGCAGCCTCCAACCCAGGGGGTTCTTCTCCTACGAGCAGTACTTC.

V gene TRBV5-1 combines with J gene TRBJ1-1; 8 bases are a match to TRBD1. The CDR3 loop spans 20 amino acids. CDR1 and CDR2 from the germline V gene are SGHRS and YFSETQ. V shed 0 bases and J 1 base; nucleotides not matched to a gene: 17. CDR3 residues: CASSLAGDAGQALSNTEAFF. In DNA, the CDR3 is TGCGCCAGCAGCTTGGCGGGGGATGCGGGACAGGCCCTTTCGAACACTGAAGCTTTCTTT.

V gene TRBV11-3 combines with J gene TRBJ2-1; TRBD2 is a possible D gene (7 bases). Germline assignment: CDR1 SGHNT and CDR2 YENEEA. Trimming stripped 0 bases from V and 10 bases from J, with 10 bases between. This CDR3 has 13 residues. The CDR3 DNA is TGTGCCAGCAGCTTAGAAGAGGGGGGGGAGCAGTTCTTC. Protein sequence: CASSLEEGGEQFF.

This sequence joins TRBV10-3 and TRBJ2-7; possible D gene TRBD2, 5 bases. This CDR3 contains 14 residues. Deletions cut 4 bases from V and 3 bases from J, with 13 bases between. The germline V gene has CDR1 ENHRY and CDR2 SYGVKD. CDR3 residues: CAISGETGGYEQYF. The DNA for the CDR3 is TGTGCCATCAGTGGGGAGACTGGTGGCTACGAGCAGTACTTC.

The chain joins TRBV7-9 to TRBJ2-7, with TRBD2 matching 10 bases. This CDR3 contains 18 residues. V dropped 0 bases and J dropped 4; count of bases not matched to a gene: 12. Germline V gives CDR1 SEHNR, CDR2 FQNEAQ (reference sequence). The CDR3 region is CASSLAPLTSGKGYEQYF. The CDR3, as DNA: TGTGCCAGCAGCTTAGCCCCTCTCACTAGCGGGAAAGGTTACGAGCAGTACTTC.

The chain employs TRBV6-5 and TRBJ2-7, with 8 bases matching TRBD2. The ends lost 8 bases at V and 5 bases at J; junction bases unmatched: 5. CDR1 and CDR2 (germline): MNHEY, SVGAGI. This CDR3 has 12 amino acids. The CDR3 loop is CASGTSIHEQYF. The DNA for the CDR3 is TGTGCCAGCGGGACTAGTATCCACGAGCAGTACTTC.

The chain joins TRBV15 to TRBJ2-7, with no clear D. Trimming pared 0 bases from V and 3 bases from J, leaving 12 bases between. CDR3 length: 15 residues. Per the germline V gene, CDR1 is LNHNV and CDR2 is YYDKDF (reference sequence). CDR3 sequence: CATSRDRGIDYEQYF. CDR3 nucleotides: TGTGCCACCAGCAGAGATAGAGGAATTGACTACGAGCAGTACTTC.

The rearrangement joins TRBV4-3 to TRBJ2-7; 10 bases fit TRBD1. This CDR3 is built from 18 residues. Germline lookup yields CDR1 LGHNA and CDR2 YSLEER. V shed 2 bases and J 5 bases; nucleotides not matched to a gene: 15. CDR3 bases: TGCGCCAGCAGCCAAAACCAAAGGCCGGGACAGGGGCCGAACGAGCAGTACTTC. Protein product: CASSQNQRPGQGPNEQYF.

V is TRBV29-1 and J is TRBJ2-1, with D perhaps matching TRBD2 (5 bases). Per the germline V gene, CDR1 is SQVTM and CDR2 is ANQGSEA. The CDR3 length is 15 residues. The V end was cut by 7 bases, the J end by 9 bases, with 25 bases between. DNA of the CDR3: TGCAGCGCGGGCATAGTCCGCGGGTACGGTAGTGAGCAGTTCTTC. Translated, it gives CSAGIVRGYGSEQFF.

The rearrangement links TRBV4-1 to TRBJ2-7; 8 positions agree with TRBD1. V shed 0 bases and J 5 bases; nucleotides not matched to a gene: 15. Germline V gene lookup returns CDR1 MGHRA and CDR2 YSYEKL. The CDR3 runs 18 residues. The CDR3: CASSQDEEDRAVPNEQYF. CDR3 nucleotides: TGCGCCAGCAGCCAAGATGAGGAGGACAGGGCCGTCCCAAACGAGCAGTACTTC.

The chain couples TRBV5-4 to TRBJ2-1, with 7 bases fitting TRBD2. After removal of 4 bases from V and 2 bases from J, the junction contained 12 bases not matched to a gene. Germline CDR1 SGHNT, CDR2 YYREEE (reference sequence). CDR3 size: 17 residues. This chain's CDR3 is CASSLALAGFAYNEQFF. The CDR3 DNA sequence: TGTGCCAGCAGCCTAGCCTTAGCGGGTTTCGCCTACAATGAGCAGTTCTTC.

The V call is TRBV4-1, the J call TRBJ1-1, with 9 bases that match TRBD1. The CDR3 contains 16 residues. V was pared by 6 bases and J by 10 bases, with 18 bases of the junction left unmatched. Germline CDR1 MGHRA, CDR2 YSYEKL. The CDR3, as DNA: TGCGCCAGCAGTAATTCTACAGGGGGCGCAAGTTCGGGAGCTTTCTTT. Residues: CASSNSTGGASSGAFF.

A single count supports this clone. The chain recombines TRBV7-2 with TRBJ2-5; 13 bases fit TRBD2. Germline V gives CDR1 SGHTA, CDR2 FQGNSA. J was trimmed by 5 bases and V by 2 bases; bases with no gene match: 11. The CDR3 sequence is 18 residues long. The CDR3 DNA follows: TGTGCCAGCAGCTTAAGGCGGACTAGCGGGAGTATGAAGGAGACCCAGTACTTC. Its translation is CASSLRRTSGSMKETQYF.

This rearrangement joins TRBV2 to TRBJ2-7, with D perhaps matching TRBD2 (6 bases). The CDR3 runs 11 residues. Germline assignment: CDR1 SNHLY and CDR2 FYNNEI. V lost 6 bases and J lost 3, with 6 bases in between. CDR3 sequence: CASRRGYEQYF. The CDR3 DNA reads as TGTGCCAGCAGGCGGGGCTACGAGCAGTACTTC.

This clone was observed once. V is TRBV29-1 and J is TRBJ2-7, with D possibly matching TRBD1 (6 bases). V lost 4 bases and J 4 bases, leaving 14 bases between the germline ends. This CDR3 is 13 amino acids long. Germline V gives CDR1 SQVTM, CDR2 ANQGSEA. CDR3 loop: CSVVPGRGYEQYF. CDR3 DNA: TGCAGCGTTGTACCCGGCAGGGGTTACGAGCAGTACTTC.

This rearrangement joins TRBV4-2 to TRBJ2-5; 8 positions match TRBD2. This CDR3 region has 16 residues. Per germline, CDR1 LGHNA and CDR2 YNFKEQ. With V trimmed by 2 bases and J by 2 bases, 7 bases remained unmatched. CDR3 sequence (DNA): TGTGCCAGCAGCCAACCCCTAGCGGGCACACAAGAGACCCAGTACTTC. Translating it yields CASSQPLAGTQETQYF.

The chain joins TRBV5-1 to TRBJ2-1; the D gene is possibly TRBD2 (6 bases). Germline V gene lookup returns CDR1 SGHRS and CDR2 YFSETQ. V was shortened by 4 bases and J by 2 bases, with 16 bases between the two germline ends. This CDR3 is built from 16 residues. CDR3 sequence (DNA): TGCGCCAGCAGCGACCCGAGCGGGTCCCCCTACAATGAGCAGTTCTTC. As protein: CASSDPSGSPYNEQFF.

This sequence joins TRBV9 and TRBJ2-1, with 8 bases identical to TRBD2. CDR3 length equals 15 residues. Germline lookup yields CDR1 SGDLS and CDR2 YYNGEE. V was pared by 3 bases and J by 2 bases, with 4 bases of the junction left unmatched. The CDR3 DNA sequence: TGTGCCAGCAGCGCCTCGGGAGGGGCCTACAATGAGCAGTTCTTC. It yields the protein CASSASGGAYNEQFF.

This chain uses TRBV7-6 with TRBJ2-3; 9 nucleotides line up with TRBD1. In germline, CDR1 is SGHVS, CDR2 FNYEAQ. V lost 4 bases and J lost 4; bases outside the gene matches: 9. The CDR3 extends over 16 amino acids. Here the CDR3 DNA reads TGTGCCAGCAGCTCTCCACAGGGGGCCGGGGCAGATACGCAGTATTTT. As protein: CASSSPQGAGADTQYF.

V usage is TRBV27 and J usage is TRBJ1-4, with TRBD1 matching 7 bases. Trimming removed 6 bases from V and 3 bases from J; junction bases left unmatched: 7. Per the germline V gene, CDR1 is MNHEY and CDR2 is SMNVEV (reference sequence). The CDR3 spans 15 residues. CDR3 residues: CASRKEQGANEKLFF. In DNA form, the CDR3 reads TGTGCCAGCAGGAAAGAGCAGGGGGCTAATGAAAAACTGTTTTTT.

The V gene is TRBV25-1, the J gene TRBJ2-1, with 8 bases matching TRBD1. The CDR3 has 15 amino acids. Germline values: CDR1 MGHDK, CDR2 SYGVNS. Trimming at V came to 3 bases and at J to 2 bases, leaving 3 bases not matched to a gene. DNA of the CDR3: TGTGCCAGCAGTGAGACAGGGGACCCCTACAATGAGCAGTTCTTC. Residues: CASSETGDPYNEQFF. Looking up the rest from reference TRBV25-1 and TRBJ2-1 gives the full variable domain: EADIYQTPRYLVIGTGKKITLECSQTMGHDKMYWYQQDPGMELHLIHYSYGVNSTEKGDLSSESTVSRIRTEHFPLTLESARPSHTSQYLCASSETGDPYNEQFFGPGTRLTVL.

Comments on this clone: The sample holds other DNA sequences that translate to the same CDR3. This chain connects TRBV6-5 to TRBJ2-1; the match to TRBD2 covers 13 bases. With V trimmed by 3 bases and J by 7 bases, 3 bases remained unmatched. From germline, CDR1 is MNHEY and CDR2 SVGAGI. CDR3 length equals 15 residues. DNA of the CDR3: TGTGCCAGCAGTTATGGACTAGCGGGGGTAAATGAGCAGTTCTTC. Its protein product is CASSYGLAGVNEQFF.

The CDR3 loop reads CASSLPPPDGLAGALGEQYF. DNA of the CDR3: TGCGCCAGCAGCTTGCCCCCCCCCGATGGACTAGCGGGCGCCTTGGGAGAGCAGTACTTC. The chain combines TRBV5-1 with TRBJ2-7, with 11 positions matching TRBD2. This CDR3 has 20 residues. Trimming at V came to 1 base and at J to 7 bases, leaving 22 bases not matched to a gene. Germline V lookup: CDR1 SGHRS, CDR2 YFSETQ. The whole variable domain, remainder taken from reference TRBV5-1 and TRBJ2-7, is KAGVTQTPRYLIKTRGQQVTLSCSPISGHRSVSWYQQTPGQGLQFLFEYFSETQRNKGNFPGRFSGRQFSNSRSEMNVSTLELGDSALYLCASSLPPPDGLAGALGEQYFGPGTRLTVT.

About this clone itself: Other DNA variants within this sample encode the same CDR3. This chain connects TRBV27 to TRBJ2-7, with D hard to call. Trimming left V 3 bases short and J 0 bases short, with 6 bases between. The CDR3 has 13 amino acids. Per the germline V gene, CDR1 is MNHEY and CDR2 is SMNVEV (reference sequence). CDR3 nucleotides: TGTGCCAGCAGTTTCAGTTCCTCCTACGAGCAGTACTTC. Translating gives CASSFSSSYEQYF.